Listed below are T cell receptor beta chains from one sample, sequenced in a study of a mutant IDH1 vaccine in newly diagnosed glioma. Profiled with immunoSEQ multiplex PCR; TCRdb holds only in-frame clones, not every one. The sample has some 50,000 clones, roughly 92% seen once. Antigens of these TCRs are unknown. The sequencing used PBMCs, collected from a glioma patient whose treatment included an IDH1 peptide vaccine. The receptors come from a man between 45 and 60 years old with glioma. CDR3s include the opening cysteine and the closing phenylalanine or tryptophan. A D gene is named only where the DNA matches it firmly. The size of a clone is reported for some rows only, either as once, few or many, or as a class for expanded clones.

D gene: -; CDR3 length: 15; clone size: few; J gene: TRBJ1-5; V gene: TRBV5-1; CDR3 DNA: TGCGCCAGCAGGTACACTGTGGGGGCCGATCAGCCCCAGCATTTT; CDR3 protein: CASRYTVGADQPQHF
D gene: -; CDR3 length: 14; clone size: -; J gene: TRBJ1-5; V gene: TRBV6-6; CDR3 DNA: TGTGCCAGCAACAGGGATATCGTCAATCAGCCCCAGCATTTT; CDR3 protein: CASNRDIVNQPQHF
D gene: TRBD2; CDR3 length: 17; clone size: -; J gene: TRBJ2-7; V gene: TRBV29-1; CDR3 DNA: TGCAGCGCCGGAGGGCCTCTTAGCGGGCCCCCTAACTACGAGCAGTACTTC; CDR3 protein: CSAGGPLSGPPNYEQYF
D gene: TRBD1; CDR3 length: 15; clone size: -; J gene: TRBJ2-7; V gene: TRBV4-3; CDR3 DNA: TGCGCCAGCAGCCAAGATCGACAGGGGACCTACGAGCAGTACTTC; CDR3 protein: CASSQDRQGTYEQYF
D gene: TRBD2; CDR3 length: 15; clone size: -; J gene: TRBJ2-7; V gene: TRBV6-5; CDR3 DNA: TGTGCCAGCAGGGTGGTAGCGGGAGGACTCCACGAGCAGTACTTC; CDR3 protein: CASRVVAGGLHEQYF
D gene: TRBD1; CDR3 length: 15; clone size: -; J gene: TRBJ1-5; V gene: TRBV28; CDR3 DNA: TGTGCCAGCAGTTTATACCGACAGGGCACCCAGCCCCAGCATTTT; CDR3 protein: CASSLYRQGTQPQHF
D gene: -; CDR3 length: 13; clone size: -; J gene: TRBJ2-1; V gene: TRBV19; CDR3 DNA: TGTGCCGGAGCCGAGACAGATCTAGATGAGCAGTTCTTC; CDR3 protein: CAGAETDLDEQFF
D gene: TRBD2; CDR3 length: 18; clone size: -; J gene: TRBJ2-1; V gene: TRBV7-2; CDR3 DNA: TGTGCCAGCAGCTCGACTAGCGGGAGGGCGGGGTTCAAAAATGAGCAGTTCTTC; CDR3 protein: CASSSTSGRAGFKNEQFF
D gene: TRBD1; CDR3 length: 13; clone size: -; J gene: TRBJ2-7; V gene: TRBV5-1; CDR3 DNA: TGCGCCAGCAGGCCCCAGGGGGACTACGAGCAGTACTTC; CDR3 protein: CASRPQGDYEQYF
D gene: TRBD1; CDR3 length: 15; clone size: -; J gene: TRBJ2-2; V gene: TRBV30; CDR3 DNA: TGTGCCTGGAGTGTACTCGGACAGGTCACCGGGGAGCTGTTTTTT; CDR3 protein: CAWSVLGQVTGELFF
D gene: TRBD1; CDR3 length: 15; clone size: -; J gene: TRBJ2-7; V gene: TRBV18; CDR3 DNA: TGTGCCAGCTCATCCCAAACAGGGGTCGCCTACGAGCAGTACTTC; CDR3 protein: CASSSQTGVAYEQYF
D gene: -; CDR3 length: 16; clone size: -; J gene: TRBJ2-3; V gene: TRBV10-3; CDR3 DNA: TGTGCCATCAGTGACACGACGGCAGGGGGCACAGATACGCAGTATTTT; CDR3 protein: CAISDTTAGGTDTQYF
D gene: TRBD1; CDR3 length: 15; clone size: -; J gene: TRBJ2-7; V gene: TRBV5-3; CDR3 DNA: TGTGCCAGAAGTTTTGGACAGGGGATCCCCTACGAGCAGTACTTC; CDR3 protein: CARSFGQGIPYEQYF
D gene: TRBD1; CDR3 length: 15; clone size: once; J gene: TRBJ2-7; V gene: TRBV4-3; CDR3 DNA: TGCGCCAGCAGCCAAGGGACAGGGATGTTCTACGAGCAGTACTTC; CDR3 protein: CASSQGTGMFYEQYF
D gene: -; CDR3 length: 16; clone size: -; J gene: TRBJ1-3; V gene: TRBV28; CDR3 DNA: TGTGCCAGCAGCAGACCGGGACAACCTAGCGGGAACACCATATATTTT; CDR3 protein: CASSRPGQPSGNTIYF
D gene: -; CDR3 length: 14; clone size: -; J gene: TRBJ2-3; V gene: TRBV19; CDR3 DNA: TGTGCCAGTAGTATGGGACTCCGCACAGATACGCAGTATTTT; CDR3 protein: CASSMGLRTDTQYF
D gene: -; CDR3 length: 15; clone size: once; J gene: TRBJ1-5; V gene: TRBV19; CDR3 DNA: TGTGCCAGTAGTCGGCCCGGGATGAGCAATCAGCCCCAGCATTTT; CDR3 protein: CASSRPGMSNQPQHF
D gene: TRBD1; CDR3 length: 14; clone size: -; J gene: TRBJ1-1; V gene: TRBV19; CDR3 DNA: TGTGCCAGTAATTTAAACAGGGGGAGCACTGAAGCTTTCTTT; CDR3 protein: CASNLNRGSTEAFF
D gene: -; CDR3 length: 17; clone size: -; J gene: TRBJ1-2; V gene: TRBV14; CDR3 DNA: TGTGCCAGCAGCCAATTAGCGGGTGTGGAGGACCCAAATGGCTACACCTTC; CDR3 protein: CASSQLAGVEDPNGYTF
D gene: TRBD1; CDR3 length: 14; clone size: -; J gene: TRBJ2-7; V gene: TRBV5-6; CDR3 DNA: TGTGCCAGCACGATGTTGACAGGGGGGTTCGAGCAGTACTTC; CDR3 protein: CASTMLTGGFEQYF